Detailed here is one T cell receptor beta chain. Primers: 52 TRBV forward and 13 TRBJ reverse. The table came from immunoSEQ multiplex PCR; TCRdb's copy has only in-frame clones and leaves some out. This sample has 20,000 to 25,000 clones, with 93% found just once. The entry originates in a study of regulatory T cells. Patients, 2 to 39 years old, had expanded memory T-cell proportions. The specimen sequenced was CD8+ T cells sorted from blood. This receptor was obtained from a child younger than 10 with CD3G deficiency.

The CDR3 reads CASRKTGKKGGYTF. The DNA for the CDR3 is TGTGCCAGCAGGAAGACAGGGAAGAAGGGTGGCTACACCTTC. The chain combines TRBV28 with TRBJ1-2; 7 bases match TRBD1. CDR3 length: 14 amino acids. Germline values: CDR1 MDHEN, CDR2 SYDVKM. V shed 6 bases, J shed 7 bases, and the junction held 11 bases outside the gene matches.